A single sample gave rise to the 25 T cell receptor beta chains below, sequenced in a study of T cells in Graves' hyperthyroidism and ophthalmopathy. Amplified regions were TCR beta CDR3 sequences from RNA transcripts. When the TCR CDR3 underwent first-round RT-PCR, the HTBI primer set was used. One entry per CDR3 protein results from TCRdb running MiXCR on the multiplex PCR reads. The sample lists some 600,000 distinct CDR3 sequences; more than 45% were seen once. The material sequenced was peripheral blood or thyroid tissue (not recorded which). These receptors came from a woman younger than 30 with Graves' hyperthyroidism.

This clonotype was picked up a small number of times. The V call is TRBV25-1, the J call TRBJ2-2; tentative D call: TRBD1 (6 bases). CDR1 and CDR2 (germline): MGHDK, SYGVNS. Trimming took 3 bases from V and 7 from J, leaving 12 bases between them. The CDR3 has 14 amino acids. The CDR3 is CASSDPRQVGELFF. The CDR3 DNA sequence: TGTGCCAGCAGTGACCCACGACAGGTCGGGGAGCTGTTTTTT. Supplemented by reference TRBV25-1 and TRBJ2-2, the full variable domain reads EADIYQTPRYLVIGTGKKITLECSQTMGHDKMYWYQQDPGMELHLIHYSYGVNSTEKGDLSSESTVSRIRTEHFPLTLESARPSHTSQYLCASSDPRQVGELFFGEGSRLTVL.

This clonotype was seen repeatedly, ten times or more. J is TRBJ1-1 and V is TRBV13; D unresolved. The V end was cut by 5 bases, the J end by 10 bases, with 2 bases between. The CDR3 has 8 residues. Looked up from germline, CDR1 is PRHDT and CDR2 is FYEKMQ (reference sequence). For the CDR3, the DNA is TGTGCCAGCAGCGGAGCTTTCTTT. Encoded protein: CASSGAFF.

CDR3 sequence (DNA): TGCAGCGTGGGGGGGGCTTTCTTT. Translated: CSVGGAFF. This chain uses TRBV29-1 with TRBJ1-1; possible D gene TRBD1, 5 bases. V gave up 6 bases and J gave up 11 bases, with 7 bases separating them. Germline CDR1 is SQVTM and CDR2 is ANQGSEA. The CDR3 runs to 8 residues. The complete variable domain, with remaining parts taken from reference TRBV29-1 and TRBJ1-1, reads SAVISQKPSRDICQRGTSLTIQCQVDSQVTMMFWYRQQPGQSLTLIATANQGSEATYESGFVIDKFPISRPNLTFSTLTVSNMSPEDSSIYLCSVGGAFFGQGTRLTVV.

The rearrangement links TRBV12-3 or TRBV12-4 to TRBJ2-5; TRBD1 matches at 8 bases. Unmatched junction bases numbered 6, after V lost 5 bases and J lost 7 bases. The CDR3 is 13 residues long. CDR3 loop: CASSPTGGGTQYF. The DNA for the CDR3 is TGTGCCAGCAGTCCAACAGGGGGTGGGACCCAGTACTTC.

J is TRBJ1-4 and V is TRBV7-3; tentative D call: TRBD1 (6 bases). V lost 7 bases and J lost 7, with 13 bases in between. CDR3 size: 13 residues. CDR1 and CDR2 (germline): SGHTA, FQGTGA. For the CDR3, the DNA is TGTGCCAGCAACGCAGGGGTGGGTGAAAAACTGTTTTTT. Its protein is CASNAGVGEKLFF.

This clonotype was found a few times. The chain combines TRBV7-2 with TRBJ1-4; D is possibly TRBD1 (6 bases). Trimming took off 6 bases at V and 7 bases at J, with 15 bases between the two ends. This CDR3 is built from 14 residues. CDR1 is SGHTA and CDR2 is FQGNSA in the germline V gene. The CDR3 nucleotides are TGTGCCAGCAGATTTAACCAGGGGAGTGAAAAACTGTTTTTT. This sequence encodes CASRFNQGSEKLFF. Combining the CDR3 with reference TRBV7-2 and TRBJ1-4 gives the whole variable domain GAGVSQSPSNKVTEKGKDVELRCDPISGHTALYWYRQSLGQGLEFLIYFQGNSAPDKSGLPSDRFSAERTGGSVSTLTIQRTQQEDSAVYLCASRFNQGSEKLFFGSGTQLSVL.

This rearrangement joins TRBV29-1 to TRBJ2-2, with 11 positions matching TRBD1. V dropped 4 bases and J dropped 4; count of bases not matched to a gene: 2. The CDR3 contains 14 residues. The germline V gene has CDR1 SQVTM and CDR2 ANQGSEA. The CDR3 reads CSVGGTGGTGELFF. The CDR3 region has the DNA TGCAGCGTTGGAGGGACAGGGGGCACCGGGGAGCTGTTTTTT.

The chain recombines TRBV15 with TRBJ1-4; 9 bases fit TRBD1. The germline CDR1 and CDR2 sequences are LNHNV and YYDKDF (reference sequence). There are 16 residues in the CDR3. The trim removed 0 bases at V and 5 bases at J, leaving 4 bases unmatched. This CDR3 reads CATSRDWTGENEKLFF. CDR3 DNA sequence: TGTGCCACCAGCAGAGATTGGACAGGGGAGAATGAAAAACTGTTTTTT.

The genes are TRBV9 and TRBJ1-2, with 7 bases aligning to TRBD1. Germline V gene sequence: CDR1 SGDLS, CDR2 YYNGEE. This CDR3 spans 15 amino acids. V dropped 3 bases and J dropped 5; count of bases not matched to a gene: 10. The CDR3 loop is CASSGQGRFLYGYTF. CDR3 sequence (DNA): TGTGCCAGCAGCGGACAGGGTCGATTTTTATATGGCTACACCTTC.

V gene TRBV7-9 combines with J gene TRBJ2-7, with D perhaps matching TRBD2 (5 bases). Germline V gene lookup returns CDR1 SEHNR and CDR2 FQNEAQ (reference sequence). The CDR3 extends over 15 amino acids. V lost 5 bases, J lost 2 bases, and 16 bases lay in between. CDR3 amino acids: CASSQFASLAYEQYF. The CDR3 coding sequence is TGTGCCAGCAGCCAATTCGCTAGCCTCGCCTACGAGCAGTACTTC. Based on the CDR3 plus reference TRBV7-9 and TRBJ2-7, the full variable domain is DTGVSQNPRHKITKRGQNVTFRCDPISEHNRLYWYRQTLGQGPEFLTYFQNEAQLEKSRLLSDRFSAERPKGSFSTLEIQRTEQGDSAMYLCASSQFASLAYEQYFGPGTRLTVT.

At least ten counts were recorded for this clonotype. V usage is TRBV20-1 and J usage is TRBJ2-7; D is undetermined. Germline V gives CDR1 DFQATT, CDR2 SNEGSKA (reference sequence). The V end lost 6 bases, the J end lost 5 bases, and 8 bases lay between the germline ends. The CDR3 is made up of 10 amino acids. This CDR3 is CSAVYNEQYF. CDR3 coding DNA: TGCAGTGCGGTGTACAACGAGCAGTACTTC.

The DNA for the CDR3 is TGTGCCAGTCCCCGACGGGACAATCAGCCCCAGCATTTT. Protein: CASPRRDNQPQHF. The chain carries TRBV19 and TRBJ1-5; D is uncertain. The CDR3 is 13 amino acids. V shed 8 bases and J shed 3 bases, with 11 bases lying between them. Germline V gene data show CDR1 as LNHDA and CDR2 as SQIVND (reference sequence).

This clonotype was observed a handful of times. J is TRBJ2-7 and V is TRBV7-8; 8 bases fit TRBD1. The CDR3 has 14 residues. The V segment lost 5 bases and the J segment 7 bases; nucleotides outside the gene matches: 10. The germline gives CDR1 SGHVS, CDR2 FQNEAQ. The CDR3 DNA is TGTGCCAGCAGCCCCTACGGACAGGGTTCAGAGCAGTACTTC. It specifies CASSPYGQGSEQYF. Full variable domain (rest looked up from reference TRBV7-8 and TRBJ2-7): GAGVSQSPRYKVAKRGQDVALRCDPISGHVSLFWYQQALGQGPEFLTYFQNEAQLDKSGLPSDRFFAERPEGSVSTLKIQRTQQEDSAVYLCASSPYGQGSEQYFGPGTRLTVT.

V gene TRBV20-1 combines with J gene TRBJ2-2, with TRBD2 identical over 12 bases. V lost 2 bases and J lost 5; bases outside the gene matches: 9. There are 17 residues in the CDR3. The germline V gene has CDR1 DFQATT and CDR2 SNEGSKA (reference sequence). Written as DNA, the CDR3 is TGCAGTGCTAGATCCCTACTAGCGGGAGGAGGTACCGGGGAGCTGTTTTTT. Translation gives CSARSLLAGGGTGELFF.

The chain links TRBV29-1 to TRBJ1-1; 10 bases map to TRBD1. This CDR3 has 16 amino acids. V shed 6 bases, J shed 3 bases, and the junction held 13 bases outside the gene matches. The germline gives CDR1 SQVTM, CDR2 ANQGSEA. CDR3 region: CSVEPGQGRGDTEAFF. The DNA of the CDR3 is TGCAGCGTAGAGCCGGGACAGGGGAGGGGGGACACTGAAGCTTTCTTT.

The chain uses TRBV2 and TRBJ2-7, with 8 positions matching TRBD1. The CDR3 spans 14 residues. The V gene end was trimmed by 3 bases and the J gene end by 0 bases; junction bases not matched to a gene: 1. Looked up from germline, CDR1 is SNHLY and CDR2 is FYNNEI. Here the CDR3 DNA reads TGTGCCAGCAGTGAGGACAGGGTCTCCTACGAGCAGTACTTC. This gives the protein CASSEDRVSYEQYF. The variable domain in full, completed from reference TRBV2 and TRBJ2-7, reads EPEVTQTPSHQVTQMGQEVILRCVPISNHLYFYWYRQILGQKVEFLVSFYNNEISEKSEIFDDQFSVERPDGSNFTLKIRSTKLEDSAMYFCASSEDRVSYEQYFGPGTRLTVT.

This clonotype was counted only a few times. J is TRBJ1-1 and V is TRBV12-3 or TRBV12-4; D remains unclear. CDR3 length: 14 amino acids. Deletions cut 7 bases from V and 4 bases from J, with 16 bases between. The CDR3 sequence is CASKTREGSTEAFF. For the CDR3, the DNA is TGTGCCAGCAAGACCCGGGAGGGCAGCACTGAAGCTTTCTTT.

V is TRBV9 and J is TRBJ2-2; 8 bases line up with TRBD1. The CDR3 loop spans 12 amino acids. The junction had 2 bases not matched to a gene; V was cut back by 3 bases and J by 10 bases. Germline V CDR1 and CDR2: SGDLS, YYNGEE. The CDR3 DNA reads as TGTGCCAGCAGCGAGGACAGGGCGGAGCTGTTTTTT. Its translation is CASSEDRAELFF.

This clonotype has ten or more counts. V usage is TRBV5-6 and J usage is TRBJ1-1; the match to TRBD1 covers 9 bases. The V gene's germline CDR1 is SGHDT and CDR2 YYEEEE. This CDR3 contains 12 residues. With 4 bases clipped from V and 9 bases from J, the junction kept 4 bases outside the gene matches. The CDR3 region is CASSIDRGKAFF. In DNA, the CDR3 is TGTGCCAGCAGCATAGACAGGGGGAAAGCTTTCTTT.

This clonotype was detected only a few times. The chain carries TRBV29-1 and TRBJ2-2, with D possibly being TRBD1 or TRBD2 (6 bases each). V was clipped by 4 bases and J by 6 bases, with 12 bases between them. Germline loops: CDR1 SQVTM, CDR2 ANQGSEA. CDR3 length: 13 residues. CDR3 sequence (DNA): TGCAGCGTTGGGGGGGACAAACCCGGGGAGCTGTTTTTT. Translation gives CSVGGDKPGELFF.

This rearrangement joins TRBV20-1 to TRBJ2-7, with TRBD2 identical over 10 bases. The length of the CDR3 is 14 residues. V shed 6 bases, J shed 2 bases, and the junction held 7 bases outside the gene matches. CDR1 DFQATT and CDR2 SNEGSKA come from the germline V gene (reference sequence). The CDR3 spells CSAPWTSGAYEQYF. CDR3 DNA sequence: TGCAGTGCACCCTGGACTAGCGGAGCCTACGAGCAGTACTTC.

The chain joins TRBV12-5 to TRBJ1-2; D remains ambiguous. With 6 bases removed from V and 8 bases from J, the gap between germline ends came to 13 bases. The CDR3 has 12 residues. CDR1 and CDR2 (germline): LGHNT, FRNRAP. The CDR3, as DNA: TGTGCTAGTGGGGTGGACTTTTACGGCTACACCTTC. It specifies CASGVDFYGYTF. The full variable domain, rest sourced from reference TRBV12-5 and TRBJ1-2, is DARVTQTPRHKVTEMGQEVTMRCQPILGHNTVFWYRQTMMQGLELLAYFRNRAPLDDSGMPKDRFSAEMPDATLATLKIQPSEPRDSAVYFCASGVDFYGYTFGSGTRLTVV.

The CDR3 region has the DNA TGTGCCAGCAGTTTTTGGGACAGCCCCTACGAGCAGTACTTC. Residues: CASSFWDSPYEQYF. The chain combines TRBV12-3 or TRBV12-4 with TRBJ2-7; 7 bases are shared with TRBD1. This CDR3 contains 14 residues. V lost 3 bases to trimming and J lost 2 bases; unmatched junction nucleotides: 4.

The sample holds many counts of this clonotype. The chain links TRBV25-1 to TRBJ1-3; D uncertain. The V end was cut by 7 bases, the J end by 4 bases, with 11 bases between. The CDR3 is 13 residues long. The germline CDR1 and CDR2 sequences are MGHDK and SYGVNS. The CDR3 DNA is TGTGCCAGCACTGGTCCGGGCGGAAACACCATATATTTT. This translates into CASTGPGGNTIYF.

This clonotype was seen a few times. DNA for the CDR3: TGTGCTAGTGCCGACTTGAGCTCCTACGAGCAGTACTTC. Its translation: CASADLSSYEQYF. The V and J genes are TRBV12-3 or TRBV12-4 and TRBJ2-7; D gene unclear. The CDR3 sequence is 13 residues long.